This TCR beta chain was obtained from a study of T cell changes during pregnancy in multiple sclerosis. The CDR3 runs to 18 residues. V was pared by 0 bases and J by 2 bases, with 11 bases of the junction left unmatched. Germline CDR1 and CDR2: SGDLS and YYNGEE. Profiling relied on immunoSEQ multiplex PCR, and the TCRdb table lists in-frame clones only, not all of them. The repertoire holds about 80,000 clones, 93% seen once, with approximately 2.4% in the top ten. The chain joins TRBV9 to TRBJ2-3; the match to TRBD2 covers 8 bases. Sequencing used peripheral blood, obtained after pregnancy. This receptor was obtained from a female donor in good health, enrolled as a control in a pregnancy study. The chain's CDR3 is CASSVGRREGGITDTQYF. The CDR3 DNA is TGTGCCAGCAGCGTAGGTCGTCGGGAGGGGGGGATCACAGATACGCAGTATTTT.